This TCR beta chain was identified during a study of human T cells and chemical hapten exposure. This clonotype was seen only a few times. CDR3 length equals 12 residues. The V end was cut by 3 bases, the J end by 3 bases, with 9 bases between. Per germline, CDR1 SQVTM and CDR2 ANQGSEA. Study processing details: Samples had a median of 95,638 TCRs, ranging roughly 20,000 to 750,000. Using its own MiXCR run on the RACE reads, TCRdb lists one record per CDR3 protein. The V and J calls and clone size are TCRdb's, not the authors'. The table has 150,000 to 200,000 distinct CDR3 sequences, about 30% seen once. Documented time point: patch test 3, about 24 weeks after DPC sensitization. Specified treatment: therapeutic diphenylcyclopropenone sensitization with weekly scalp DPC. Blood sampling preceded each patch test application.

The rearrangement links TRBV29-1 to TRBJ2-7; no definite D call. The TCR originated in a woman aged 18-29 years with alopecia areata. Some clones in this sample may be carry-over from other donors' samples. This specimen was whole blood, taken in connection with sensitization to the hapten diphenylcyclopropenone (DPC). CDR3: CSVEKGSYEQYF. CDR3 nucleotide sequence: TGCAGCGTTGAGAAGGGCAGCTACGAGCAGTACTTC.